The 6 T cell receptor beta chains in this list originate from one sample, sequenced in a study of CD8 T cells in Susac syndrome. Random hexamers served to reverse transcribe roughly 0.5 to 1 ug RNA. TCRdb redid the calling of the immunoSEQ multiplex PCR reads with MiXCR, one entry per CDR3 protein. The sample includes around 170,000 distinct CDR3 sequences, roughly 94% of them seen just once. Sequencing was carried out using CD8+ T cells from PBMCs. The receptors come from a human donor with Susac syndrome.

The rearrangement joins TRBV28 to TRBJ1-5; D not certain. The CDR3 length is 15 residues. The V end was cut by 3 bases, the J end by 0 bases, with 9 bases between. Germline loops: CDR1 MDHEN, CDR2 SYDVKM. The CDR3 region is CASSLLGFSNQPQHF. The CDR3 nucleotides read TGTGCCAGCAGTTTGCTGGGCTTTAGCAATCAGCCCCAGCATTTT. Drawing the rest from reference TRBV28 and TRBJ1-5, the complete variable domain is DVKVTQSSRYLVKRTGEKVFLECVQDMDHENMFWYRQDPGLGLRLIYFSYDVKMKEKGDIPEGYSVSREKKERFSLILESASTNQTSMYLCASSLLGFSNQPQHFGDGTRLSIL.

The genes are TRBV20-1 and TRBJ2-3, with D perhaps matching TRBD1 (6 bases). CDR3 length: 13 amino acids. Germline-derived CDR1 and CDR2 are DFQATT and SNEGSKA (reference sequence). Trimming removed 7 bases from V and 2 bases from J, with 13 bases in between. The CDR3 region is CSGLGAHTDTQYF. The CDR3 DNA reads as TGCAGTGGCCTGGGGGCTCACACAGATACGCAGTATTTT.

This sequence joins TRBV7-9 and TRBJ2-1, with 9 bases aligning to TRBD2. Germline V gene data show CDR1 as SEHNR and CDR2 as FQNEAQ (reference sequence). The trim removed 5 bases at V and 8 bases at J, leaving 4 bases unmatched. The CDR3 sequence is 13 residues long. CDR3: CASSRSGGDEQFF. In DNA form, the CDR3 reads TGTGCCAGCAGCCGTAGCGGGGGAGATGAGCAGTTCTTC.

The chain employs TRBV28 and TRBJ1-5, with unresolved D. Trimming took off 8 bases at V and 2 bases at J, with 10 bases between the two ends. The germline CDR1 and CDR2 sequences are MDHEN and SYDVKM. The CDR3 sequence is 13 residues long. CDR3 sequence: CASQFRGNQPQHF. CDR3 DNA sequence: TGTGCCAGCCAATTCAGAGGCAATCAGCCCCAGCATTTT.

The chain uses TRBV30 and TRBJ1-5; D is perhaps TRBD1 (5 bases). Between the trimmed V and J ends, which lost 3 bases and 7 bases, there was a span of 13 bases. Germline V CDR1 and CDR2: GTSNPN, SVGIG (reference sequence). The CDR3 extends over 13 amino acids. This chain's CDR3 is CAWSSWGDQPQHF. CDR3 bases: TGTGCCTGGAGCTCTTGGGGGGACCAGCCCCAGCATTTT.

The rearrangement joins TRBV7-9 to TRBJ2-5; D gene uncertain. With 5 bases removed from V and 3 bases from J, the gap between germline ends came to 4 bases. Germline-derived CDR1 and CDR2 are SEHNR and FQNEAQ (reference sequence). CDR3 length: 11 residues. CDR3 sequence: CASSAKETQYF. CDR3 bases: TGTGCCAGCAGCGCGAAAGAGACCCAGTACTTC. Full variable domain (outside the CDR3, taken from reference TRBV7-9 and TRBJ2-5): DTGVSQNPRHKITKRGQNVTFRCDPISEHNRLYWYRQTLGQGPEFLTYFQNEAQLEKSRLLSDRFSAERPKGSFSTLEIQRTEQGDSAMYLCASSAKETQYFGPGTRLLVL.